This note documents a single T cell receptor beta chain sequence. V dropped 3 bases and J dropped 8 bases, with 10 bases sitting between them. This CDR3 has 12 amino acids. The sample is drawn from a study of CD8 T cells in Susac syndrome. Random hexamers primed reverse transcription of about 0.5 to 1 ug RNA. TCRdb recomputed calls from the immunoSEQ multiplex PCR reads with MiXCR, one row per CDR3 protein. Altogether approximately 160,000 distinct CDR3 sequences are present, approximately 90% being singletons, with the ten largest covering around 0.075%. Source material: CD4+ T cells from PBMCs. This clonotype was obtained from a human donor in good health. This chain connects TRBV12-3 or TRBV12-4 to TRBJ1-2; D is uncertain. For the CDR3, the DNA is TGTGCCAGCAGTTTTTCCGGGGAAGGCTACACCTTC. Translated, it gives CASSFSGEGYTF.